These T cell receptor beta chains were read from a single sample in a study of beta chain features in type 1 diabetes. Clones were sequenced by immunoSEQ multiplex PCR, and TCRdb holds only the in-frame ones, with some missing. This table has fewer than 300,000 clones, approximately 20% appearing once. Sample: naive CD4+ T cells from blood. The source is a middle-aged woman with type 1 diabetes. The CDR3 runs from the conserved cysteine through the conserved F or W. The order of the fields is CDR3 DNA, CDR3 protein, J gene, D gene, V gene, clone size. A D gene is named only where the DNA matches it firmly. For some rows the clone size is stated as once, few or many, or as a class when expanded; others skip it.

TGTGCCAGCAGCTTGCTCAGGGGCCCAGATACGCAGTATTTT	CASSLLRGPDTQYF	TRBJ2-3	.	TRBV7-2	.
TGTGCCAGCAGCCAACCCACTAGCGCAGAGGGGCAGTTCTTC	CASSQPTSAEGQFF	TRBJ2-1	TRBD2	TRBV5-4	.
TGTGCCAGCAGTAGCGGACTCCCCAGAAGGGGCACTGAAGCTTTCTTT	CASSSGLPRRGTEAFF	TRBJ1-1	.	TRBV7-9	few
TGTGCCAGCAGCTTAGGGCCTAGCGGGAACACCGGGGAGCTGTTTTTT	CASSLGPSGNTGELFF	TRBJ2-2	TRBD2	TRBV7-2	.
TGTGCCAGCAGCGTCGGACAGGGAAACTATGGCTACACCTTC	CASSVGQGNYGYTF	TRBJ1-2	TRBD1	TRBV9	.
TGTGCCGCCGGAGATGGCGCAGATACGCAGTATTTT	CAAGDGADTQYF	TRBJ2-3	.	TRBV2	few
TGTGCCAGCAGTTCCAGCGGGGGGGCGACAGATACGCAGTATTTT	CASSSSGGATDTQYF	TRBJ2-3	TRBD2	TRBV28	.
TGTGCCAGCTCAGATGGGGGGGAGACCCAGTACTTC	CASSDGGETQYF	TRBJ2-5	.	TRBV7-9	.
TGTGCCAGCAGCTTCTATCTTAATTCACCCCTCCACTTT	CASSFYLNSPLHF	TRBJ1-6	.	TRBV7-9	few
TGCGCCAGCAGCGCAGGACAGGGGGCGGGAGGCACTGAAGCTTTCTTT	CASSAGQGAGGTEAFF	TRBJ1-1	TRBD1	TRBV5-1	few
TGCAGCGTTGAAGATAAGGGGTGGGTTACAGATACGCAGTATTTT	CSVEDKGWVTDTQYF	TRBJ2-3	.	TRBV29-1	.
TGTGCCAGCAACCTACTGGTGCCAGATACGCAGTATTTT	CASNLLVPDTQYF	TRBJ2-3	.	TRBV7-2	.
TGTGCCAGCAGTGAGGAGGTGGGAGGGGAGCTGTTTTTT	CASSEEVGGELFF	TRBJ2-2	.	TRBV2	few
TGTGCCAGCCGGACAGGGGGCGAAACCGGGGAGCTGTTTTTT	CASRTGGETGELFF	TRBJ2-2	TRBD1	TRBV28	few
TGTGCCATCAGCCAAAGCTCCGGGGAAAAACTGTTTTTT	CAISQSSGEKLFF	TRBJ1-4	.	TRBV10-3	few
TGTGCCTCGGGAACTAGCGGCATTATTGAGCAGTTCTTC	CASGTSGIIEQFF	TRBJ2-1	TRBD2	TRBV19	.
TGTGCCAGCAGAGTTAGCGGGAGTGATGAGCAGTTCTTC	CASRVSGSDEQFF	TRBJ2-1	TRBD2	TRBV28	.